This TCR beta chain was obtained from a study of T cell repertoires in cytomegalovirus infection. Study context: Recently identified HLA-C-restricted CMV epitopes were used, and well-studied HLA-B-restricted CMV epitopes were used as well. Public TCR beta signatures marked donors with CMV infection and the matching HLA.

The trim removed 5 bases at V and 1 base at J, leaving 3 bases unmatched. The germline CDR1 and CDR2 sequences are SGHVS and FNYEAQ. The CDR3 extends over 16 amino acids. Study observations and caveats: Ex vivo, HLA-C-restricted CMV-specific TCR beta clonotypes prevailed over the rest of the response.

TCRdb re-analysed the reads in MiXCR, keeping a single row per CDR3 protein. The repertoire holds approximately 730,000 distinct CDR3 sequences, with about 33% as singletons. As for this clonotype: Its antigen is currently unknown.

The sequencing here drew on cultured PBMCs, taken from culture after CMV antigen stimulation. The chain carries TRBV7-6 and TRBJ2-2; 11 nucleotides agree with TRBD1. The source is a human donor in good health (CMV status not recorded). Some clones in this sample may be carry-over from other donors' samples. This chain's CDR3 is CASSRGTGGNTGELFF. Here the CDR3 DNA reads TGTGCCAGCAGCCGCGGGACAGGGGGGAACACCGGGGAGCTGTTTTTT.